A selection of T cell receptor beta chains follows, all from one sample in a study of blood T cell repertoires in COVID-19. Repertoires were generated with immunoSEQ multiplex PCR, while TCRdb's copy carries only in-frame clones and drops some. Among 200,000 to 250,000 clones listed, about 82% were seen once. The sequenced material came from peripheral blood. The receptors derive from a man aged 80 or over with acute or convalescent COVID-19. CDR3s include the opening cysteine and the closing phenylalanine or tryptophan. Each record gives: CDR3 DNA, CDR3 protein, D gene, V gene, J gene, clone size. A D gene is named only where the DNA matches it firmly. Only part of the rows carry a size: once, few, many, or a class if the clone is expanded.

TGTGCCAGCAGCCGCTACCGGGACAGGGATAGCGACGGGGAGCTGTTTTTT,CASSRYRDRDSDGELFF,TRBD1,TRBV5-6,TRBJ2-2,NA
TGCGCCAGCAGCGGAGGGATCCAACAAGCTTTCTTT,CASSGGIQQAFF,NA,TRBV5-1,TRBJ1-1,few
TGTGCCAGCAGCCAATTTACTTCGAACACTGAAGCTTTCTTT,CASSQFTSNTEAFF,NA,TRBV3-1/TRBV3-2,TRBJ1-1,NA
TGTGCCAGCAAGGAGGCCGGCAATCAGCCCCAGCATTTT,CASKEAGNQPQHF,NA,TRBV12-3/TRBV12-4,TRBJ1-5,NA
TGTGCCAGCACCCGAGGGGGGGGTGACTATGGCTACACCTTC,CASTRGGGDYGYTF,NA,TRBV7-9,TRBJ1-2,NA
TGCGCCAGCAGACAGGGGGTAAATCAGCCCCAGCATTTT,CASRQGVNQPQHF,TRBD1,TRBV10-2,TRBJ1-5,NA
TGTGCCATCTCAGGGGGTAACTTCTACAATGAGCAGTTCTTC,CAISGGNFYNEQFF,TRBD1,TRBV10-3,TRBJ2-1,NA
TGTGCCAGCAGCTTCGGGACTAGCGCGTTGCGGGAGACCCAGTACTTC,CASSFGTSALRETQYF,TRBD2,TRBV13,TRBJ2-5,NA
TGTGCCAGTAGTATAATAGCCTTGGACAGGGGAATAGGGCCCCAGCATTTT,CASSIIALDRGIGPQHF,TRBD1,TRBV19,TRBJ1-5,NA
TGTGCCAGCAGCTTAGAAACAGGAGGCTACACCTTC,CASSLETGGYTF,NA,TRBV7-2,TRBJ1-2,NA
TGTGCCAGCAGCGCGGAGGGACAGAGAGTGGGGGCCAACGTCCTGACTTTC,CASSAEGQRVGANVLTF,NA,TRBV6-2/TRBV6-3,TRBJ2-6,NA
TGTGCCAGCGGGCCAGACGGCGGGGAGCTGTTTTTT,CASGPDGGELFF,NA,TRBV2,TRBJ2-2,few
TGTGCCAGCAGCTATCAGACAGGGTGGAACACCGGGGAGCTGTTTTTT,CASSYQTGWNTGELFF,TRBD1,TRBV7-9,TRBJ2-2,NA
TGTGCCAGCAGCGTAAATTCCGAGGCCTACAATGAGCAGTTCTTC,CASSVNSEAYNEQFF,NA,TRBV9,TRBJ2-1,NA
TGTGCCAGCAGCTCGGGAGCCGAGAACACTGAAGCTTTCTTT,CASSSGAENTEAFF,NA,TRBV28,TRBJ1-1,NA
TGTGCCAGCAGCTCGACCGAGCAGGGCTACTATGGCTACACCTTC,CASSSTEQGYYGYTF,NA,TRBV5-4,TRBJ1-2,NA
TGTGCCAGCAGCGTAGCGCAGGGGGCCCGCTACGAGCAGTACTTC,CASSVAQGARYEQYF,TRBD1,TRBV9,TRBJ2-7,once
TGTGCCAGCAGGATGACAGGGGGACGGGTTGGGTCCTATAATTCACCCCTCCACTTT,CASRMTGGRVGSYNSPLHF,TRBD1,TRBV5-4,TRBJ1-6,NA
TGCGCCAGCAGCCCGACAGGGGGCAGGAATTCACCCCTCCACTTT,CASSPTGGRNSPLHF,TRBD1,TRBV4-1,TRBJ1-6,NA
TGTGCCAGTAGTTTACAGGGTTTGAACTCTGGAAACACCATATATTTT,CASSLQGLNSGNTIYF,NA,TRBV19,TRBJ1-3,NA
TGTGCCAGCAGCCGCGGACAGGGCGCGGGAGCTTTCTTT,CASSRGQGAGAFF,TRBD1,TRBV3-1/TRBV3-2,TRBJ1-1,NA
TGTGCCAGCAGCTTATCCCCTACCGGGACAGGGAACAATCAGCCCCAGCATTTT,CASSLSPTGTGNNQPQHF,TRBD1,TRBV7-2,TRBJ1-5,once
TGTGCCAGCAGTCCAATTAGCGGGAGGGCCTACGAGCAGTACTTC,CASSPISGRAYEQYF,TRBD2,TRBV6-5,TRBJ2-7,NA
TGTGCCAGCAGCCCCAATAAAGGCGGGGGTACCTACAATCAGCCCCAGCATTTT,CASSPNKGGGTYNQPQHF,NA,TRBV7-2,TRBJ1-5,NA
TGTGCCAGCAGTCCCGTCCGAGGGGGAGAAAAACTGTTTTTT,CASSPVRGGEKLFF,NA,TRBV6-6,TRBJ1-4,NA
TGTGCCACCAGCAGAGATGGTGGTGCGTGGGAGGGGAGGCTGTTTTTT,CATSRDGGAWEGRLFF,NA,TRBV15,TRBJ1-4,NA
TGTGCCAGCAGCTTAACAGGGGCCACCACAGATACGCAGTATTTT,CASSLTGATTDTQYF,TRBD1,TRBV7-9,TRBJ2-3,once
TGTGCCAGCAGGGGGGACACTGTGAACACTGAAGCTTTCTTT,CASRGDTVNTEAFF,NA,TRBV6-5,TRBJ1-1,NA
TGTGCCAGCAGCTTACAACAGGCGGACCAAGAGACCCAGTACTTC,CASSLQQADQETQYF,NA,TRBV11-1,TRBJ2-5,NA
TGTGCCAGCGTAAGGGGTGCTGGTGGCGGGGAGCTGTTTTTT,CASVRGAGGGELFF,NA,TRBV7-9,TRBJ2-2,NA
TGTGCCAGCAGCTTATACGGGGGAACTAATGAAAAACTGTTTTTT,CASSLYGGTNEKLFF,NA,TRBV11-2,TRBJ1-4,NA
TGTGCCACCAGCAGAGATTCAGAGGGCACTGAAGCTTTCTTT,CATSRDSEGTEAFF,NA,TRBV15,TRBJ1-1,few
TGCGCCAGCAGCCATCACGAGGGATCTGGGGCCAACGTCCTGACTTTC,CASSHHEGSGANVLTF,NA,TRBV4-1,TRBJ2-6,NA
TGTGCCAGCAGTGGAAACCGGGACAGGGGGGATGAAAAACTGTTTTTT,CASSGNRDRGDEKLFF,TRBD1,TRBV6-1,TRBJ1-4,NA
TGTGCCAGCAGCCGAGGGCCTAGCGGGGCACGGCAGACCCAGTACTTC,CASSRGPSGARQTQYF,TRBD2,TRBV7-6,TRBJ2-5,once
TGTGCCACCAGTGATCCTTCTCGGGGCTACACCTTC,CATSDPSRGYTF,NA,TRBV24-1,TRBJ1-2,NA
TGTGCCAGCAGCCCCCCCCGGGGGGCAAGGGGCTACACCTTC,CASSPPRGARGYTF,NA,TRBV11-2,TRBJ1-2,once
TGTGCCAGCAGCTTAGCACAGTCAGAGACCCAGTACTTC,CASSLAQSETQYF,NA,TRBV13,TRBJ2-5,NA
TGTGCCAGCAGTTACATCGGGGTTGCCAACGTCCTGACTTTC,CASSYIGVANVLTF,NA,TRBV6-5,TRBJ2-6,once
TGTGCCAGCAGCCACCCCGGGCCGCACGGGGGTGAGCAGTTCTTC,CASSHPGPHGGEQFF,NA,TRBV14,TRBJ2-1,NA
TGTGCCAGCGAGGCTATTCAAGGCTACACCTTC,CASEAIQGYTF,NA,TRBV28,TRBJ1-2,NA
TGTGCCAGCAGCCCCAGGGACAGGGTCAATGAGCAGTTCTTC,CASSPRDRVNEQFF,TRBD1,TRBV11-3,TRBJ2-1,NA
TGTGCCAGCAGTTTAGGGGACAGGTTAACCTACGAGCAGTACTTC,CASSLGDRLTYEQYF,TRBD1,TRBV28,TRBJ2-7,NA
TGCAGCGTCTACAGGGGACCTCTAAGCGGCTACACCTTC,CSVYRGPLSGYTF,TRBD1,TRBV29-1,TRBJ1-2,NA
TGCGCCAGCAGCTTGGAGGTCAGGGAGGGTGGCTACACCTTC,CASSLEVREGGYTF,NA,TRBV5-1,TRBJ1-2,NA
TGTGCCAGCAGCTTAGACAGGTGGGAAGAGACCCAGTACTTC,CASSLDRWEETQYF,NA,TRBV7-2,TRBJ2-5,NA
TGTGCCACCAGTGATCCCTTGACTAGCGGGGGTCACACCGGGGAGCTGTTTTTT,CATSDPLTSGGHTGELFF,TRBD2,TRBV24-1,TRBJ2-2,NA
TGTGCTTCCGAGAGGGGAGGAACTGGGGCCAACGTCCTGACTTTC,CASERGGTGANVLTF,NA,TRBV2,TRBJ2-6,NA
TGTGCCAGCAGACCAACCAGGACAGCTAACTACGAGCAGTACTTC,CASRPTRTANYEQYF,NA,TRBV5-6,TRBJ2-7,NA
TGCGCCAGCAGCCAACAACTAGCGGGAGGGAACAATGAGCAGTTCTTC,CASSQQLAGGNNEQFF,TRBD2,TRBV4-1,TRBJ2-1,NA
TGTGCCAGCAGCTTAATTGGACTACATAGGGACGAGCAGTACTTC,CASSLIGLHRDEQYF,NA,TRBV7-9,TRBJ2-7,NA
TGCGCCAGCAGCCAAGAGCGGGAGATCCGGTCACCCCTCCACTTT,CASSQEREIRSPLHF,NA,TRBV4-3,TRBJ1-6,NA
TGTGCCAGCAGTTTACAGGGGTACTATGGCTACACCTTC,CASSLQGYYGYTF,NA,TRBV28,TRBJ1-2,NA
TGTGCCAGCAGCTTGGGGCAGGACACAGATACGCAGTATTTT,CASSLGQDTDTQYF,NA,TRBV5-8,TRBJ2-3,NA
TGTGCCAGCAGCTTAAGCGGGGGGGCAGGCCCGACGTATCAGCCCCAGCATTTT,CASSLSGGAGPTYQPQHF,NA,TRBV7-2,TRBJ1-5,NA